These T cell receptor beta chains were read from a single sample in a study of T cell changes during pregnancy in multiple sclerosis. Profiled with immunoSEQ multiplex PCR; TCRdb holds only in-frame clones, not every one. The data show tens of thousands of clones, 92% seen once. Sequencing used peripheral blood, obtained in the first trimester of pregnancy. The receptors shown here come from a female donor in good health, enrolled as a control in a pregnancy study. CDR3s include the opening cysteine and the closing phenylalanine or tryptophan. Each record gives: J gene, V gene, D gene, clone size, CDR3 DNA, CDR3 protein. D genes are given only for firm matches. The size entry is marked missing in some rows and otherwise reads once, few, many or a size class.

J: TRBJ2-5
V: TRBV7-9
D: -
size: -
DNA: TGTGCCAGCAGGCAATCGGGGACACTCAGGGTACTCCAAGAGACCCAGTACTTC
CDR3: CASRQSGTLRVLQETQYF

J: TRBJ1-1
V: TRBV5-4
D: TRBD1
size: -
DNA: TGTGCCAGCAGCTTGACCTTACAGGGGAGGAACACTGAAGCTTTCTTT
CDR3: CASSLTLQGRNTEAFF

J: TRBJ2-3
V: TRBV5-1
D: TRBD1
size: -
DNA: TGCGCCAGCAGCGCCACAGGGGGCGGCTCTGGCACAGATACGCAGTATTTT
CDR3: CASSATGGGSGTDTQYF

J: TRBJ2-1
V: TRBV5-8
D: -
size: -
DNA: TGTGCCAGCAGCTGGAGGGGGGGGACTCGCAGGGGCAATGAGCAGTTCTTC
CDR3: CASSWRGGTRRGNEQFF

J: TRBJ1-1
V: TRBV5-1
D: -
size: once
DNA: TGCGCCAGCGGGCCCCAGGGTGGGAACACTGAAGCTTTCTTT
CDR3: CASGPQGGNTEAFF

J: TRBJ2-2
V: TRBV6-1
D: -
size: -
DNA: TGTGCCAGCAGTACAGGGATCATACCCACCGGGGAGCTGTTTTTT
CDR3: CASSTGIIPTGELFF

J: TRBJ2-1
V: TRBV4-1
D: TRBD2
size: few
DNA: TGCGCCAGCAGCTTGCTAGCGGGAGGGAGGGTAAATGAGCAGTTCTTC
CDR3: CASSLLAGGRVNEQFF

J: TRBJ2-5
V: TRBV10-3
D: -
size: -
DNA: TGTGCCATCAGCCGGGACAACCAAGAGACCCAGTACTTC
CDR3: CAISRDNQETQYF

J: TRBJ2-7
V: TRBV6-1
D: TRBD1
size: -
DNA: TGTGCCAGCAGACCGACAGGGGGGTTTTACGAGCAGTACTTC
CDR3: CASRPTGGFYEQYF

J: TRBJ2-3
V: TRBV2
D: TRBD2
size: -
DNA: TGTGCCAGCAGTGGCCTAGCGGTGAGCACAGATACGCAGTATTTT
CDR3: CASSGLAVSTDTQYF

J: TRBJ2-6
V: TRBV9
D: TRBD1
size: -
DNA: TGTGCCAGCAGCTCGAGGACAGGGCTTGGGGCCAACGTCCTGACTTTC
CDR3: CASSSRTGLGANVLTF

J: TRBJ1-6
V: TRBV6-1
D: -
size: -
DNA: TGTGCCACTCTCTATGGGAGGAATTCACCCCTCCACTTT
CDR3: CATLYGRNSPLHF

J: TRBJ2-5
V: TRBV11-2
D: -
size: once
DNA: TGTGCCAGCAGCTTAGTGCGAGCGGGTGGGCAAGAGACCCAGTACTTC
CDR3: CASSLVRAGGQETQYF

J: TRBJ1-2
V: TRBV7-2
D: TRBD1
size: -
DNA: TGTGCCAGCAGCCCGGACAGGTACTATGGCTACACCTTC
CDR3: CASSPDRYYGYTF

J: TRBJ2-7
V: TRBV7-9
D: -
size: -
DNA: TGTGCCAGCAGCTTAGCTAGATCCTACGAGCAGTACTTC
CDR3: CASSLARSYEQYF

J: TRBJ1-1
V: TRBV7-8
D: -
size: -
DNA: TGTGCCATCGCTCAGGGGTTGAACACTGAAGCTTTCTTT
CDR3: CAIAQGLNTEAFF

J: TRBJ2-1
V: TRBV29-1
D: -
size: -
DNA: TGCAGCGTTGAAGGGCGGGGAGAGCAGTTCTTC
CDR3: CSVEGRGEQFF

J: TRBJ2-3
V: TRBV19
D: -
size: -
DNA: TGTGCCAGTGGGGAGGTCGACAGTTGGGGGACAGATACGCAGTATTTT
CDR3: CASGEVDSWGTDTQYF

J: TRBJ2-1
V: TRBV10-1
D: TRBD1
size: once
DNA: TGCGCCAGCAGCATACCGGGACAGGGGGCCCGTGAGCAGTTCTTC
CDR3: CASSIPGQGAREQFF

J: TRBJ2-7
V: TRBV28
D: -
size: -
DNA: TGTGCCAGCACGATCCCCCCGGGGGAGCAGTACTTC
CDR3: CASTIPPGEQYF

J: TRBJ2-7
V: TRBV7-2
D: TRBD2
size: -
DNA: TGTGCCAGCAAGGCGAATTTGGCCGGGAGGCCCTACGAGCAGTACTTC
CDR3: CASKANLAGRPYEQYF

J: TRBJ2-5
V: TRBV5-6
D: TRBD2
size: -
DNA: TGTGCCAGCAGCCGGGGGGGAATTGGGGCAGTGGCCCAGTACTTC
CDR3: CASSRGGIGAVAQYF

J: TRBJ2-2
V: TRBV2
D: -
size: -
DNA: TGTGCCAGCAGTGACAGCGCCGGGGAGCTGTTTTTT
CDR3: CASSDSAGELFF

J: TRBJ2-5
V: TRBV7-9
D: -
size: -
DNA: TGTGCCAGCAGCTTAACTGGACAGATAGCTGCGACCCAGTACTTC
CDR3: CASSLTGQIAATQYF

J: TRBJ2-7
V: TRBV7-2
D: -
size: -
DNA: TGTGCCAGCAGCTTAGCGCGGGGAGTGGACGAGCAGTACTTC
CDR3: CASSLARGVDEQYF

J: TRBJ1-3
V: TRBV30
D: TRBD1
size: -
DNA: TGTGCCTCAACCACGGGACAGGCGGGACTGTCTGGAAACACCATATATTTT
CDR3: CASTTGQAGLSGNTIYF

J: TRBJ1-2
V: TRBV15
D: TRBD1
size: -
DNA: TGTGCCACCAGCAGGGAGACAGGGGGTGGCTACACCTTC
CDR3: CATSRETGGGYTF

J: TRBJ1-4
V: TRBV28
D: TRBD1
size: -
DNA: TGTGCCAGTGGGTCGCAGGGGGAGTCTAATGAAAAACTGTTTTTT
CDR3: CASGSQGESNEKLFF

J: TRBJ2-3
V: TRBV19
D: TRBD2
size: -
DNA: TGTGCCAGTAATCCGCGCGGGAGGTTCTCAGATACGCAGTATTTT
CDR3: CASNPRGRFSDTQYF

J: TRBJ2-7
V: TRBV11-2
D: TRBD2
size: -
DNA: TGTGCCAGCAGCTTAGAAAGCGGGAGCGCGCCCGAGCAGTACTTC
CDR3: CASSLESGSAPEQYF

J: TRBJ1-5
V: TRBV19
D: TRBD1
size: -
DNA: TGTGCCAGTAGTCTGGTACCGGGACAGGGTGGCAATCAGCCCCAGCATTTT
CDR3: CASSLVPGQGGNQPQHF

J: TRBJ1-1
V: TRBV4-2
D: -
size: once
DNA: TGTGCCAGCAGCCCGGCCAGGGCCCAGACTGAAGCTTTCTTT
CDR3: CASSPARAQTEAFF

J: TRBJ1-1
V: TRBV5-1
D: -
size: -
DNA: TGCGCCAGCAGACGAACTACAGGGAACACTGAAGCTTTCTTT
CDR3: CASRRTTGNTEAFF

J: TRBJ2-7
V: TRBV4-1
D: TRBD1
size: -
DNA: TGCGCCAGCAGCCAAACGACAGGGAGTACCTACGAGCAGTACTTC
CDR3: CASSQTTGSTYEQYF

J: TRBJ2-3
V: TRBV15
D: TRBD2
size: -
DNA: TGTGCCACCAGCAGAGATCTGACTAGCGGAAGCACAGATACGCAGTATTTT
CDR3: CATSRDLTSGSTDTQYF

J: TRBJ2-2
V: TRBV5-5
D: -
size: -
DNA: TGTGCCAGCAGCTTGTTGACAAACGCCGGGGAGCTGTTTTTT
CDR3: CASSLLTNAGELFF

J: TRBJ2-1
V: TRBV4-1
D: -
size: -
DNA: TGCGCCAGCAGCCAAGATCCGGAGGTTGCGGACAATGAGCAGTTCTTC
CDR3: CASSQDPEVADNEQFF

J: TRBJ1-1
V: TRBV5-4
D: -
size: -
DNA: TGTGCCAGCAGCTTGGAGACAGTTGTTAACACTGAAGCTTTCTTT
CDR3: CASSLETVVNTEAFF

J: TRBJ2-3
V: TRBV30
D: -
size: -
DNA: TGTGCCTGGAGCGGTACAGATACGCAGTATTTT
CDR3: CAWSGTDTQYF

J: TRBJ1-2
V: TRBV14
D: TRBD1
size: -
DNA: TGTGCCAGCAGCCAAGATGCAGGGGGCCGCTATGGCTACACCTTC
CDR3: CASSQDAGGRYGYTF

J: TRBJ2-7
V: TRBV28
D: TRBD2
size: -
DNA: TGTGCCAGCAGTCAGGGCGGGACTAGCGGGACCTACGAGCAGTACTTC
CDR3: CASSQGGTSGTYEQYF